What follows are 13 T cell receptor beta chains derived from one specimen sequenced in a study of cytomegalovirus exposure and HLA in healthy donors. With 60 Vbeta and 13 Jbeta primers, the PCR was carried out. Repertoires were generated with immunoSEQ multiplex PCR, while TCRdb's copy carries only in-frame clones and drops some. This table has 150,000 to 200,000 clones, 84% appearing once. The sequenced sample was PBMCs. These receptors originate from a boy younger than 18 in good health and CMV-seronegative.

The chain uses TRBV11-2 and TRBJ2-7; 7 bases are a match to TRBD2. The CDR3 sequence is 15 residues long. Germline CDR1 reads SGHAT; CDR2 reads FQNNGV. V shed 0 bases, J shed 6 bases, and the junction held 8 bases outside the gene matches. The CDR3 DNA reads TGTGCCAGCAGCTTAGAACTAGCGCCGGTTGTCGAGCAGTACTTC. Protein: CASSLELAPVVEQYF.

The chain combines TRBV7-9 with TRBJ2-4; 7 nucleotides line up with TRBD2. V was pared by 4 bases and J by 1 base, with 7 bases of the junction left unmatched. The CDR3 length is 16 residues. CDR1 and CDR2 (germline): SEHNR, FQNEAQ (reference sequence). The CDR3 DNA follows: TGTGCCAGCAGCTCGGGGGGTGGGACCGCCAAAAACATTCAGTACTTC. Its protein product is CASSSGGGTAKNIQYF.

In this sample, this clone turned up a few times. The rearrangement uses TRBV6-6 and TRBJ1-1; 9 positions match TRBD1. CDR3 length equals 16 residues. J was trimmed by 5 bases and V by 2 bases; bases with no gene match: 9. Germline V gene data show CDR1 as MNHNY and CDR2 as SVGAGI (reference sequence). CDR3: CASSYGQGQGLTEAFF. As DNA, the CDR3 is TGTGCCAGCAGTTACGGACAGGGACAGGGTCTAACTGAAGCTTTCTTT.

In this sample, this clone turned up once. The chain employs TRBV19 and TRBJ1-1, with 7 nucleotides matching TRBD1. Germline CDR1 LNHDA, CDR2 SQIVND (reference sequence). V lost 7 bases, J lost 2 bases, and 10 bases stayed unmatched. The length of the CDR3 is 15 residues. As DNA, the CDR3 is TGTGCCAGTAAGTTCAGGGGGAGATTAAACACTGAAGCTTTCTTT. It specifies CASKFRGRLNTEAFF.

This chain uses TRBV9 with TRBJ2-7; 7 nucleotides match TRBD1. The V gene's germline CDR1 is SGDLS and CDR2 YYNGEE. The CDR3 extends over 13 amino acids. With 1 base clipped from V and 5 bases from J, the junction kept 3 bases outside the gene matches. CDR3 DNA: TGTGCCAGCAGCGTACAACAGGGGAACGAGCAGTACTTC. Translated: CASSVQQGNEQYF.

The CDR3 protein is CASSAEGTNEQYF. The CDR3 DNA reads as TGTGCCAGCAGCGCCGAGGGGACAAACGAGCAGTACTTC. The chain combines TRBV7-9 with TRBJ2-7, with D tentatively TRBD1 (6 bases). CDR1 and CDR2 (germline): SEHNR, FQNEAQ (reference sequence). This CDR3 is built from 13 residues. V was trimmed by 5 bases and J by 5 bases, leaving 13 bases between them.

The V and J genes are TRBV5-6 and TRBJ2-7; the match to TRBD1 covers 12 bases. Germline CDR1 is SGHDT and CDR2 is YYEEEE. Trimming cost V 1 base and J 2 bases; bases outside gene matches: 4. The CDR3 length is 16 residues. The chain's CDR3 is CASSLIGTGGPYEQYF. The DNA for the CDR3 is TGTGCCAGCAGCTTGATCGGGACAGGGGGCCCCTACGAGCAGTACTTC.

The rearrangement joins TRBV6-1 to TRBJ1-2, with 9 bases matching TRBD1. Per the germline V gene, CDR1 is MNHNS and CDR2 is SASEGT. V lost 4 bases, J lost 2 bases, and 8 bases stayed unmatched. CDR3 length equals 16 residues. The CDR3 loop reads CASSVGQGIINYGYTF. The CDR3, as DNA: TGTGCCAGCAGTGTAGGACAGGGGATAATAAACTATGGCTACACCTTC.

The chain carries TRBV5-4 and TRBJ1-3, with D possibly matching TRBD1 (6 bases). CDR1 SGHNT and CDR2 YYREEE come from the germline V gene (reference sequence). This CDR3 has 14 residues. V was pared by 7 bases and J by 2 bases, with 13 bases between. This CDR3 reads CASSLQGPGNTIYF. The CDR3 coding sequence is TGTGCCAGCTCGTTACAGGGACCTGGAAACACCATATATTTT.

The chain has TRBV7-2 and TRBJ2-7, with TRBD1 matching 7 bases. The CDR3 is made up of 15 amino acids. With V trimmed by 5 bases and J by 2 bases, 9 bases remained unmatched. Germline V CDR1 and CDR2: SGHTA, FQGNSA. CDR3 region: CASSRGQPRTYEQYF. The CDR3 region has the DNA TGTGCCAGCAGCCGGGGACAGCCCCGAACCTACGAGCAGTACTTC.

On this clone: The junction shows a germline mismatch at one end, possibly a read error. This chain joins TRBV7-7 and TRBJ2-5; 10 nucleotides align to TRBD2. The CDR3 length is 15 residues. CDR1 and CDR2 (germline): SSHAT, FNYEAQ (reference sequence). CDR3 nucleotide sequence: TGTGCTAGCAGCCCAAGCGGGAGGGCTGCCGAGACCCAGTACTTC. This sequence encodes CASSPSGRAAETQYF.

V and J are TRBV12-5 and TRBJ2-7; unclear D gene. CDR3 size: 12 residues. Between the trimmed V and J ends, which lost 2 bases and 6 bases, there was a span of 8 bases. The V gene's germline CDR1 is LGHNT and CDR2 FRNRAP. CDR3 in amino acids: CASGLPRVEQYF. DNA of the CDR3: TGTGCTAGTGGTTTGCCCCGTGTCGAGCAGTACTTC.

The V call is TRBV6-1, the J call TRBJ2-7; D not resolved. There are 15 residues in the CDR3. V dropped 0 bases and J dropped 0 bases, with 9 bases sitting between them. Germline V lookup: CDR1 MNHNS, CDR2 SASEGT. The CDR3 loop reads CASSEAPESSYEQYF. Here the CDR3 DNA reads TGTGCCAGCAGTGAAGCGCCAGAAAGCTCCTACGAGCAGTACTTC.